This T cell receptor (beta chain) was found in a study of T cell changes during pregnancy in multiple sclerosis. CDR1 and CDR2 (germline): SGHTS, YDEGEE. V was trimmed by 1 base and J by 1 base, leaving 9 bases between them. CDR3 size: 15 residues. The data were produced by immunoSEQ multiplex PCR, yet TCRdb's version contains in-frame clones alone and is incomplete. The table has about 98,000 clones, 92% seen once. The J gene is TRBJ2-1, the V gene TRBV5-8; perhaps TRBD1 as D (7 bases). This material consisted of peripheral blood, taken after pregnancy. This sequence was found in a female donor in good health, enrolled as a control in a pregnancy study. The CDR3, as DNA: TGTGCCAGCAGCTTGCAGGGGGGTTCCTACAATGAGCAGTTCTTC. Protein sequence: CASSLQGGSYNEQFF.